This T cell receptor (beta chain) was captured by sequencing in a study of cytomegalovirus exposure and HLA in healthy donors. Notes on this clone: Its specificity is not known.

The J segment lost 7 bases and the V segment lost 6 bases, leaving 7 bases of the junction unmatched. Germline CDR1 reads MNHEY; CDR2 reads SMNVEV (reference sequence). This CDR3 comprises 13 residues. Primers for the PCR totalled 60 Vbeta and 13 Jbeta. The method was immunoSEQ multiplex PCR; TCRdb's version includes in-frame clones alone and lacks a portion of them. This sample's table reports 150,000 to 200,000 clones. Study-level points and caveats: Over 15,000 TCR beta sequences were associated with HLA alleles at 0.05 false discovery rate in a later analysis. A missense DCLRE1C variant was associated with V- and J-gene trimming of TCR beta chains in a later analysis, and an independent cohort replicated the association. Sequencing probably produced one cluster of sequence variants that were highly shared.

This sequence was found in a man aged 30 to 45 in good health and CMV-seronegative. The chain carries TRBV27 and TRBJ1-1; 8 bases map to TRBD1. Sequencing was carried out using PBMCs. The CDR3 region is CASSRTGFGEAFF. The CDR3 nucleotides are TGTGCCAGCAGCCGGACAGGGTTTGGTGAAGCTTTCTTT.